The 17 T cell receptor beta chains given below trace back to one sample, sequenced in a study of type 1 and type 2 diabetes patients. Amplification started from genomic DNA. A primer set of 30 forward and 13 reverse primers amplified the CDR3. MiXCR was run by TCRdb on the multiplex PCR reads, yielding one entry per CDR3 protein. Of about 250,000 distinct CDR3 sequences listed, 40% to 50% are singletons. The sample was peripheral blood mononuclear cells (PBMCs). Receptor source: a man aged 18-30 years with type 2 diabetes.

This clonotype was observed a handful of times. The chain is built from TRBV19 and TRBJ2-5; D may be TRBD2 (5 bases). This CDR3 region has 15 residues. Germline V gene data show CDR1 as LNHDA and CDR2 as SQIVND (reference sequence). V was clipped by 5 bases and J by 4 bases, with 17 bases between them. In DNA form, the CDR3 reads TGTGCCAGTAGTCCCTTCGCCCGGGATCGAGAGACCCAGTACTTC. Protein product: CASSPFARDRETQYF.

This clonotype was counted a few times. This chain uses TRBV7-3 with TRBJ1-2; possibly TRBD1 for D (6 bases). The CDR3 runs to 12 residues. The V gene lost 2 bases and the J gene lost 8 bases, with 9 bases spanning the gap. CDR1 and CDR2 from the germline V gene are SGHTA and FQGTGA. The CDR3 here is CASSLPGAGYTF. CDR3 sequence (DNA): TGTGCCAGCAGCTTACCGGGGGCCGGCTACACCTTC.

This chain joins TRBV20-1 and TRBJ1-6; perhaps TRBD1 as D (5 bases). Looked up from germline, CDR1 is DFQATT and CDR2 is SNEGSKA (reference sequence). Trimming removed 1 base at V and 7 bases at J, with 14 bases between. The CDR3 loop spans 15 amino acids. The CDR3 loop is CSARAQTESNSPLHF. The CDR3, as DNA: TGCAGTGCTAGAGCGCAGACAGAGTCCAATTCACCCCTCCACTTT.

This chain joins TRBV6-1 and TRBJ2-7; TRBD1 matches at 8 bases. Looked up from germline, CDR1 is MNHNS and CDR2 is SASEGT. V lost 6 bases to trimming and J lost 5 bases; unmatched junction nucleotides: 6. CDR3 length: 13 amino acids. The CDR3 protein is CASRRQGTHEQYF. Written as DNA, the CDR3 is TGTGCCAGCAGGCGACAGGGGACCCACGAGCAGTACTTC.

This chain connects TRBV7-9 to TRBJ1-1; D is unclear. V shed 6 bases and J shed 8 bases, with 16 bases lying between them. This CDR3 comprises 13 residues. Germline CDR1 SEHNR, CDR2 FQNEAQ (reference sequence). CDR3 residues: CASSYSTSGEAFF. The DNA for the CDR3 is TGTGCCAGCAGTTACTCGACGTCGGGAGAAGCTTTCTTT.

This chain uses TRBV15 with TRBJ1-2, with no clear D. V shed 0 bases and J shed 2 bases, with 7 bases lying between them. This CDR3 region has 14 residues. The germline V gene has CDR1 LNHNV and CDR2 YYDKDF (reference sequence). The CDR3 DNA sequence: TGTGCCACCAGCAGAGATCGACTAAACTATGGCTACACCTTC. Its translation is CATSRDRLNYGYTF.

This clonotype occurred a few times. The chain is built from TRBV15 and TRBJ2-3; TRBD2 agrees at 11 bases. The ends lost 2 bases at V and 4 bases at J; junction bases unmatched: 5. The CDR3 is made up of 16 amino acids. Looked up from germline, CDR1 is LNHNV and CDR2 is YYDKDF (reference sequence). CDR3 region: CATSRSGLAGSDTQYF. CDR3 in DNA: TGTGCCACCAGCAGATCAGGACTAGCGGGTTCAGATACGCAGTATTTT.

About this clonotype: The junction differs from germline at one of its ends, possibly a read error. This chain connects TRBV11-2 to TRBJ2-7, with a possible D match to TRBD2 (7 bases). This CDR3 spans 15 amino acids. Per the germline V gene, CDR1 is SGHAT and CDR2 is FQNNGV. In DNA form, the CDR3 reads TGTGCCAGCAGCTTAGTGTGGGGGGGGCGAGGCGAGCAGTCCTTC. This translates into CASSLVWGGRGEQSF.

This clonotype was seen only a few times. A read error may produce the germline difference seen at one junction end. The chain couples TRBV2 to TRBJ1-2, with D perhaps matching TRBD1 (5 bases). The CDR3 covers 12 residues. Germline CDR1 reads SNHLY; CDR2 reads FYNNEI. The CDR3 here is CASSEGGIWSPF. The DNA of the CDR3 is TGTGCCAGCAGTGAGGGGGGTATTTGGAGCCCCTTC.

This chain joins TRBV2 and TRBJ2-7; 7 positions agree with TRBD1. The CDR3 contains 15 residues. The germline V gene has CDR1 SNHLY and CDR2 FYNNEI. J gave up 3 bases and V 3 bases, and 8 bases lay outside the gene matches. CDR3 loop: CASSDRQGSLYEQYF. The CDR3 region has the DNA TGTGCCAGCAGTGACCGACAGGGATCCCTCTACGAGCAGTACTTC.

The CDR3, as DNA: TGTGCCAGCAGCAACGCCCAAGAGACCCAGTACTTC. Translated, it gives CASSNAQETQYF. This chain connects TRBV9 to TRBJ2-5; no clear D gene. Trimming left V 4 bases short and J 1 base short, with 5 bases between. Germline CDR1 SGDLS, CDR2 YYNGEE. This CDR3 comprises 12 residues.

In this sample, this clonotype turned up a few times. The CDR3 spells CAWSVGGTGNTIYF. The CDR3 region has the DNA TGTGCCTGGAGTGTCGGAGGGACTGGAAACACCATATATTTT. The chain combines TRBV30 with TRBJ1-3; D not resolved. The CDR3 has 14 amino acids. V was trimmed by 0 bases and J by 2 bases, leaving 8 bases between them. Germline lookup yields CDR1 GTSNPN and CDR2 SVGIG (reference sequence).

This clonotype has a handful of counts. The rearrangement joins TRBV7-8 to TRBJ1-2; possibly TRBD1 for D (6 bases). The CDR3 loop spans 13 amino acids. Trimming pared 3 bases from V and 4 bases from J, leaving 9 bases between. The V gene's germline CDR1 is SGHVS and CDR2 FQNEAQ. The CDR3, as DNA: TGTGCCAGCAGCTTCCAGGGGATCTATGGCTACACCTTC. Translating it yields CASSFQGIYGYTF.

This rearrangement joins TRBV6-5 to TRBJ1-6, with a possible D match to TRBD1 (5 bases). With 6 bases removed from V and 7 bases from J, the gap between germline ends came to 19 bases. Germline CDR1 and CDR2: MNHEY and SVGAGI. The CDR3 contains 16 residues. The DNA of the CDR3 is TGTGCCAGCAGCGATTCACACCTTTCAGGGAATTCACCCCTCCACTTT. Translated, it gives CASSDSHLSGNSPLHF.

The gene calls are TRBV6-4 and TRBJ2-3; no clear D. V was trimmed by 3 bases and J by 0 bases, leaving 10 bases between them. Germline V lookup: CDR1 MRHNA, CDR2 SNTAGT. The CDR3 sequence is 15 residues long. As DNA, the CDR3 is TGTGCCAGCAGTGAGGGGATCGAGAGCACAGATACGCAGTATTTT. Translating it yields CASSEGIESTDTQYF.

This CDR3 is CASSPYDSYGYEQYF. In DNA, the CDR3 is TGTGCCAGCAGTCCTTACGACAGTTATGGCTACGAGCAGTACTTC. The chain carries TRBV9 and TRBJ2-7; D perhaps matches TRBD1 (5 bases). The V end was cut by 5 bases, the J end by 3 bases, with 18 bases between. The CDR3 loop spans 15 amino acids. CDR1 SGDLS and CDR2 YYNGEE come from the germline V gene.

This clonotype appeared a few times. V and J are TRBV20-1 and TRBJ2-7, with D perhaps being TRBD1 or TRBD2 (5 bases each). The CDR3 runs 16 residues. Germline V CDR1 and CDR2: DFQATT, SNEGSKA (reference sequence). The V end was cut by 3 bases, the J end by 2 bases, with 20 bases between. CDR3 sequence: CSASGVPGRGAYEQYF. The CDR3 nucleotides are TGCAGTGCTAGTGGGGTACCGGGACGTGGAGCCTACGAGCAGTACTTC.